The 17 T cell receptor beta chains reported below all come from one sample, sequenced in a study of blood T cell repertoires in COVID-19. Profiled with immunoSEQ multiplex PCR; TCRdb holds only in-frame clones, not every one. The data contain over 250,000 clones, 82% of them singletons. Input material: PBMCs or T cells enriched from blood (not recorded which). Receptors were obtained from a man aged 35 to 55 who had been exposed to COVID-19.

This clone showed up just a few times. The rearrangement uses TRBV25-1 and TRBJ2-5; D may be TRBD2 (5 bases). This CDR3 is 12 amino acids long. V lost 7 bases to trimming and J lost 7 bases, with 13 bases between them. Germline V gives CDR1 MGHDK, CDR2 SYGVNS. The CDR3 is CASIRGGGTQYF. CDR3 DNA sequence: TGTGCCAGCATCCGTGGAGGAGGGACCCAGTACTTC.

This clone has a single count. J is TRBJ2-4 and V is TRBV12-3 or TRBV12-4; maybe TRBD1 (5 bases). V dropped 8 bases and J dropped 7 bases, with 12 bases sitting between them. This CDR3 is built from 12 residues. In nucleotides, the CDR3 is TGTGCCAGCGCCCCTGCAGGGAACATTCAGTACTTC. Translated, it gives CASAPAGNIQYF.

The V and J genes are TRBV3-1 (or the pseudogene TRBV3-2) and TRBJ2-2, with TRBD2 identical over 9 bases. CDR3 length: 19 amino acids. V lost 3 bases and J lost 6; bases outside the gene matches: 17. Germline CDR1 is LGHDT and CDR2 is YNNKEL (reference sequence). The CDR3, as DNA: TGTGCCAGCAGCCAGCGCAACGTCGCGGGAGGGCGGGGAGCCGGGGAGCTGTTTTTT. It codes for CASSQRNVAGGRGAGELFF.

The chain links TRBV19 to TRBJ2-1; the D gene is possibly TRBD2 (5 bases). Germline loops: CDR1 LNHDA, CDR2 SQIVND (reference sequence). The CDR3 is made up of 14 amino acids. Trimming removed 1 base at V and 8 bases at J, with 12 bases between. DNA for the CDR3: TGTGCCAGTAGTATAGTTCGGAGCGGCGATGAGCAGTTCTTC. It is translated as CASSIVRSGDEQFF.

Only a few counts were recorded for this clone. The chain uses TRBV6-2 or TRBV6-3 and TRBJ2-7, with TRBD2 identical over 10 bases. CDR3 length: 15 residues. V dropped 5 bases and J dropped 3; count of bases not matched to a gene: 7. Germline V lookup: CDR1 MNHEY, CDR2 SVGEGT. In nucleotides, the CDR3 is TGTGCCAGCAGTGGTCCGGGACTAGCGTTCTACGAGCAGTACTTC. Translation: CASSGPGLAFYEQYF.

The chain combines TRBV29-1 with TRBJ1-1; tentative D call: TRBD1 (6 bases). Trimming removed 8 bases at V and 1 base at J, with 20 bases between. The V gene's germline CDR1 is SQVTM and CDR2 ANQGSEA. This CDR3 spans 15 amino acids. CDR3 in amino acids: CSTRGGARGNTEAFF. In DNA, the CDR3 is TGCAGCACCCGAGGGGGGGCTAGGGGGAACACTGAAGCTTTCTTT.

J is TRBJ1-5 and V is TRBV19; unclear D gene. Trimming stripped 4 bases from V and 4 bases from J, with 20 bases between. Germline loops: CDR1 LNHDA, CDR2 SQIVND (reference sequence). The CDR3 is 17 residues long. The CDR3 reads CASSTTKGGLRNQPQHF. The CDR3 DNA reads TGTGCCAGTAGTACCACCAAGGGAGGCCTCAGAAATCAGCCCCAGCATTTT.

The rearrangement links TRBV6-8 to TRBJ2-6, with a possible D match to TRBD2 (5 bases). V gave up 0 bases and J gave up 5 bases, with 11 bases separating them. There are 16 residues in the CDR3. Germline values: CDR1 MNHGY, CDR2 SAAAGT. The chain's CDR3 is CASSYSTRVWANVLTF. The CDR3 DNA is TGTGCCAGCAGTTACTCGACGCGGGTCTGGGCCAACGTCCTGACTTTC.

V usage is TRBV24-1 and J usage is TRBJ1-2, with 7 bases identical to TRBD1. This CDR3 has 14 residues. With 5 bases clipped from V and 7 bases from J, the junction kept 9 bases outside the gene matches. Germline V lookup: CDR1 KGHDR, CDR2 SFDVKD. The DNA for the CDR3 is TGTGCCACCAGTGGTCAACAGGGGCTCGGTGGCTACACCTTC. Translating gives CATSGQQGLGGYTF.

J is TRBJ2-4 and V is TRBV18; TRBD1 matches 9 bases. Germline lookup yields CDR1 KGHSH and CDR2 LQKENI. V dropped 2 bases and J dropped 5; count of bases not matched to a gene: 7. The CDR3 is 16 residues long. CDR3 loop: CASSPVLTGGQNIQYF. For the CDR3, the DNA is TGTGCCAGCTCACCAGTCTTGACAGGGGGTCAAAACATTCAGTACTTC.

The chain is built from TRBV27 and TRBJ1-4; 9 positions agree with TRBD1. This CDR3 has 15 residues. V trimming: 3 bases; J trimming: 6 bases; junction bases outside the gene matches: 5. Germline CDR1 reads MNHEY; CDR2 reads SMNVEV (reference sequence). In DNA, the CDR3 is TGTGCCAGCAGTTTTAGGGGACAGGGCTATGAAAAACTGTTTTTT. Translation: CASSFRGQGYEKLFF. The whole variable domain, filled in from reference TRBV27 and TRBJ1-4, reads EAQVTQNPRYLITVTGKKLTVTCSQNMNHEYMSWYRQDPGLGLRQIYYSMNVEVTDKGDVPEGYKVSRKEKRNFPLILESPSPNQTSLYFCASSFRGQGYEKLFFGSGTQLSVL.

The V and J genes are TRBV4-2 and TRBJ2-3; tentatively, D is TRBD1 (6 bases). Trimming took off 3 bases at V and 2 bases at J, with 15 bases between the two ends. Germline V CDR1 and CDR2: LGHNA, YNFKEQ. CDR3 length: 16 residues. CDR3 sequence reads: CASSQHQGSPTDTQYF. CDR3 DNA sequence: TGTGCCAGCAGCCAGCATCAGGGGTCTCCCACAGATACGCAGTATTTT.

V is TRBV12-3 or TRBV12-4 and J is TRBJ1-1; 7 bases agree with TRBD1. The CDR3 loop spans 12 amino acids. The V and J ends lost 3 bases and 10 bases, in that order; junction bases with no gene match: 5. This chain's CDR3 is CASSFGTEVAFF. The CDR3 bases are TGTGCCAGCAGTTTCGGGACAGAGGTAGCTTTCTTT.

The CDR3 nucleotides read TGTGCCAGCGGTCACCGGCCCTACTACGTGGATACGCAGTATTTT. Amino acid sequence: CASGHRPYYVDTQYF. V is TRBV6-6 and J is TRBJ2-3; no clear D. The CDR3 consists of 15 residues. V was cut by 8 bases and J by 6 bases, with 21 bases left in between. Germline CDR1 reads MNHNY; CDR2 reads SVGAGI (reference sequence).

The rearrangement joins TRBV6-5 to TRBJ1-2; 8 bases are a match to TRBD1. With 3 bases clipped from V and 6 bases from J, the junction kept 3 bases outside the gene matches. This CDR3 is built from 13 residues. Germline V lookup: CDR1 MNHEY, CDR2 SVGAGI. CDR3 DNA sequence: TGTGCCAGCAGTTATCAGGGGGCAAATGGCTACACCTTC. Translation gives CASSYQGANGYTF.

The V and J genes are TRBV5-1 and TRBJ1-5, with D perhaps TRBD1 (5 bases). CDR3 length: 15 residues. From germline, CDR1 is SGHRS and CDR2 YFSETQ. The ends were cut back, 2 bases at V and 4 bases at J, with 13 bases in the middle. The CDR3: CASSFNGGGNQPQHF. CDR3 in DNA: TGCGCCAGCAGCTTTAACGGGGGAGGTAATCAGCCCCAGCATTTT. Full variable domain (missing parts from reference TRBV5-1 and TRBJ1-5): KAGVTQTPRYLIKTRGQQVTLSCSPISGHRSVSWYQQTPGQGLQFLFEYFSETQRNKGNFPGRFSGRQFSNSRSEMNVSTLELGDSALYLCASSFNGGGNQPQHFGDGTRLSIL.

The rearrangement uses TRBV30 and TRBJ1-3; D is possibly TRBD1 (6 bases). This CDR3 contains 13 residues. Germline V lookup: CDR1 GTSNPN, CDR2 SVGIG (reference sequence). CDR3 DNA: TGTGCTGCCCCACAGGGAACTGGAAACACCATATATTTT. This translates into CAAPQGTGNTIYF.